Listed below are T cell receptor beta chains from one sample, sequenced in a study of neurological immune-mediated disorders. TCRdb re-derived calls from the 5' RACE reads in MiXCR, one entry per CDR3 protein. The sample lists about 82,000 distinct CDR3 sequences, around 2.6% occurring once. Sequencing was done on a sample of PBMCs. The receptors derive from a woman younger than 45 with multiple sclerosis. Both conserved end residues are part of each CDR3. Each record gives: clone size, D gene, J gene, V gene, CDR3 DNA, CDR3 protein. A D gene is named only where the DNA matches it firmly. Some rows have no size entry. The others give once, few or many, or a class for an expanded clone.

many | . | TRBJ1-5 | TRBV20-1 | TGCAGTGCTAGATACGGGGAAAGTCAGCCCCAGCATTTT | CSARYGESQPQHF
few | TRBD2 | TRBJ2-2 | TRBV5-1 | TGCGCCAGCAGCCCCCCAGCGGGAGGTCGCACCGGGGAGCTGTTTTTT | CASSPPAGGRTGELFF
many | . | TRBJ2-5 | TRBV10-3 | TGTGCCATCCATTCGGGAGAGGGAAAGACCCAGTACTTC | CAIHSGEGKTQYF
many | TRBD2 | TRBJ2-3 | TRBV6-2/TRBV6-3 | TGTGCCAGCAGTCCCAGACTAGCGGAGCCCACAGATACGCAGTATTTT | CASSPRLAEPTDTQYF
many | . | TRBJ1-1 | TRBV7-9 | TGTGCCAGCAGGCACGAATTGAACACTGAAGCTTTCTTT | CASRHELNTEAFF
many | TRBD2 | TRBJ2-1 | TRBV5-1 | TGCGCCAGCAGCTCCCCTAGCGGGAGGCTATACAATGAGCAGTTCTTC | CASSSPSGRLYNEQFF
many | . | TRBJ2-7 | TRBV10-3 | TGTGCCATCAGTGAGTCGACAGCCCCCTACGAGCAGTACTTC | CAISESTAPYEQYF
many | TRBD2 | TRBJ2-7 | TRBV12-3/TRBV12-4 | TGTGCAAGTAACAGCGGGAGGGACGAGCAGTACTTC | CASNSGRDEQYF
many | . | TRBJ2-1 | TRBV6-5 | TGTGCCAGCACTTACCGGGACACCCTCTACAATGAGCAGTTCTTC | CASTYRDTLYNEQFF
. | . | TRBJ2-5 | TRBV7-6 | TGTGCCAGCAGCTTAGGGGGGAGCCGGGAGACCCAGTACTTC | CASSLGGSRETQYF
many | . | TRBJ1-2 | TRBV7-9 | TGTGCCAGCAGCTCTCCGGTCAACTATGGCTACACCTTC | CASSSPVNYGYTF
many | . | TRBJ2-3 | TRBV20-1 | TGCAGTGCGACTTACAAGGCGACAGATACGCAGTATTTT | CSATYKATDTQYF
many | TRBD2 | TRBJ2-7 | TRBV7-9 | TGTGCCAGCAGCCCTAGAGGGACTAGCGCCAGCGAGCAGTACTTC | CASSPRGTSASEQYF
many | . | TRBJ1-4 | TRBV4-3 | TGCGCCAGCAGCCAAGATGTGGGACAAGGGAAGAATAATGAAAAACTGTTTTTT | CASSQDVGQGKNNEKLFF
many | . | TRBJ1-1 | TRBV29-1 | TGCAGCGTTGGAAGGAGGTTAGAATCTGAAGCTTTCTTT | CSVGRRLESEAFF
many | . | TRBJ2-1 | TRBV5-5 | TGTGCCAGCAGCTTGTGGGCCGGGGGCGGTGAGCAGTTCTTC | CASSLWAGGGEQFF
many | . | TRBJ2-3 | TRBV7-2 | TGTGCCAGCAGCTTAAACGGGAACACAGATACGCAGTATTTT | CASSLNGNTDTQYF
many | . | TRBJ1-5 | TRBV21-1 | TGTGCCAGCAGCAAAGAGCCGTATGGTCCGGGACAGGGGTGGCGTCAGCCCCAGCATTTT | CASSKEPYGPGQGWRQPQHF
many | . | TRBJ2-2 | TRBV6-6 | TGTGCCAGCAGGCGGGTTCGGGAACCCGGGGAGCTGTTTTTT | CASRRVREPGELFF
many | . | TRBJ2-1 | TRBV7-2 | TGTGCCAGCAGCTTAAACCTCGGGAGTAATGAGCAGTTCTTC | CASSLNLGSNEQFF
many | . | TRBJ1-2 | TRBV29-1 | TGCAGCGTTGAAGGGCCAGGGGTAGGCTACACCTTC | CSVEGPGVGYTF
many | TRBD1 | TRBJ2-7 | TRBV5-1 | TGCGCCAGCAGCTTACAGGGGGACGAGCAGTACTTC | CASSLQGDEQYF
many | . | TRBJ1-1 | TRBV3-1 | TGTGCCAGCTCCTCCCGGGGGGGGGGCCCTGAAGCTTTCTTT | CASSSRGGGPEAFF
many | . | TRBJ2-3 | TRBV4-3 | TGCGCCAGCAGCCAAGACGACGGCGTGGATACGCAGTATTTT | CASSQDDGVDTQYF
many | TRBD1 | TRBJ1-1 | TRBV5-6 | TGTGCCAGCAGCGTCGACAGGGGAGTGGGCACTGAAGCTTTCTTT | CASSVDRGVGTEAFF
many | . | TRBJ1-1 | TRBV11-1 | TGTGCCAGCAGCTTATACGGGGGGACTGAAGCTTTCTTT | CASSLYGGTEAFF
many | TRBD1 | TRBJ1-2 | TRBV29-1 | TGCAGCGTTGACCCCGGACAGGGGTATGGCTACACCTTC | CSVDPGQGYGYTF
many | TRBD2 | TRBJ2-7 | TRBV6-6 | TGTGCCAGCATCGGACTAGCGGGAGATTTCTACGAGCAGTACTTC | CASIGLAGDFYEQYF
many | TRBD1 | TRBJ2-1 | TRBV28 | TGTGCCAGCAGTTTAAGGTTAGGGGACAGGGGAGACAATGAGCAGTTCTTC | CASSLRLGDRGDNEQFF
. | . | TRBJ1-2 | TRBV20-1 | TGCAGTGCTAGACCTGACAGCCGGCTCACTAACTATGGCTACACCTTC | CSARPDSRLTNYGYTF
many | TRBD1 | TRBJ2-3 | TRBV5-7 | TGTGCCAGCAGCTTGTTGGCCAGGGGGCCGGCAGATACGCAGTATTTT | CASSLLARGPADTQYF
many | TRBD2 | TRBJ2-7 | TRBV7-2 | TGTGCCAGCAGCGACCCTGGGAGGGGTTTGGACGAGCAGTACTTC | CASSDPGRGLDEQYF
. | TRBD1 | TRBJ2-1 | TRBV6-5 | TGTGCCAGCAGAGACGACAGGGGCACCTACAATGAGCAGTTCTTC | CASRDDRGTYNEQFF
many | TRBD1 | TRBJ1-1 | TRBV24-1 | TGTGCCACCAGTGATGGGACAGGGGGGACTGAAGCTTTCTTT | CATSDGTGGTEAFF
many | . | TRBJ1-5 | TRBV12-3/TRBV12-4 | TGTGCCAGCAGCCGAGATGGGTGGGATCAGCCCCAGCATTTT | CASSRDGWDQPQHF
. | . | TRBJ1-1 | TRBV7-2 | TGTGCCAGCAGCCACGGACTCCCGAACACTGAAGCTTTCTTT | CASSHGLPNTEAFF
many | . | TRBJ2-1 | TRBV4-3 | TGCGCCAGCAGCCAAGATGCCATAGCGGAGCAGTTCTTC | CASSQDAIAEQFF
many | TRBD1 | TRBJ1-1 | TRBV5-1 | TGCGCCAGCAGCCGGAAGGGGCCGGGACAGCCGAACACTGAAGCTTTCTTT | CASSRKGPGQPNTEAFF
. | TRBD2 | TRBJ2-7 | TRBV20-1 | TGCAGTGCTAGCCGGGGACTAGCGGGGGAAGCGCAGTACTTC | CSASRGLAGEAQYF
. | . | TRBJ1-1 | TRBV6-2/TRBV6-3 | TGTGCCAGCGCCGCCATACTTAACATGAACACTGAAGCTTTCTTT | CASAAILNMNTEAFF
many | . | TRBJ2-3 | TRBV20-1 | TGCAGTGCTCCAAGCACAGATACGCAGTATTTT | CSAPSTDTQYF
many | TRBD1 | TRBJ2-7 | TRBV5-1 | TGCGCCAGCAGCGGGTACAACAGGGGGCTCTACGAGCAGTACTTC | CASSGYNRGLYEQYF
many | . | TRBJ2-5 | TRBV5-1 | TGCGCCAGCAGCTTGGCAGGGAAGGAGACCCAGTACTTC | CASSLAGKETQYF
many | . | TRBJ1-4 | TRBV5-1 | TGCGCCAGCACCTCCTCTTTGGGGACTGAAAAACTGTTTTTT | CASTSSLGTEKLFF
. | . | TRBJ1-3 | TRBV20-1 | TGCAGTGCGGCGCGTCCCCCAGGTAGAAAAAACATATATTTT | CSAARPPGRKNIYF
many | . | TRBJ2-2 | TRBV12-3/TRBV12-4 | TGTGCCAGTAAAACCCCGGGGGCGCGAGCCGGGGAGCTGTTTTTT | CASKTPGARAGELFF
many | . | TRBJ2-7 | TRBV4-3 | TGCGCCAGCAGCCGAGGGAGGGGGGGGAGGATGTACGAGCAGTACTTC | CASSRGRGGRMYEQYF
many | . | TRBJ1-1 | TRBV6-2/TRBV6-3 | TGTGCCAGCAGTTACCTGGGCAGCAACACTGAAGCTTTCTTT | CASSYLGSNTEAFF
many | . | TRBJ2-2 | TRBV5-1 | TGCGCCAGCAGGGCAAGCCCCAACACCGGGGAGCTGTTTTTT | CASRASPNTGELFF
many | . | TRBJ2-7 | TRBV7-8 | TGTGCCAGCAGCTTAGTAGGGGGAGAGAGCTACGAGCAGTACTTC | CASSLVGGESYEQYF
many | TRBD2 | TRBJ2-1 | TRBV7-2 | TGTGCCAGCAGCTCGCGGACTAGCGGGAGTTACAATGAGCAGTTCTTC | CASSSRTSGSYNEQFF
many | TRBD1 | TRBJ1-2 | TRBV20-1 | TGCAGTGCTGCCGGGACAGGGAGCAAAATGGCGTATGGCTACACCTTC | CSAAGTGSKMAYGYTF
many | TRBD2 | TRBJ2-1 | TRBV20-1 | TGCAGTGCTAGGGGACTAGCGGGGAACGACAATGAGCAGTTCTTC | CSARGLAGNDNEQFF
many | TRBD2 | TRBJ2-3 | TRBV6-1 | TGTGCCAGCAGCGCCGGACTAGCGGGCACAGATACGCAGTATTTT | CASSAGLAGTDTQYF
many | . | TRBJ1-4 | TRBV29-1 | TGCAGCGTTGTCGACTGGGAAAAACTGTTTTTT | CSVVDWEKLFF
many | TRBD1 | TRBJ2-1 | TRBV5-1 | TGCGCCAGCAGCTATGGCCGGGACAGGGTTGACAATGAGCAGTTCTTC | CASSYGRDRVDNEQFF
many | . | TRBJ2-2 | TRBV7-3 | TGTGCCAGCAGCAAGGGGGGCAACACCGGGGAGCTGTTTTTT | CASSKGGNTGELFF
many | . | TRBJ2-3 | TRBV4-2 | TGTGCCAGCAGCCAAGAGCGGGCCACAGATACGCAGTATTTT | CASSQERATDTQYF
many | . | TRBJ2-5 | TRBV5-1 | TGCGCCAGCAGCCCAATTGCGGGGCCTACGGGGACCCAGTACTTC | CASSPIAGPTGTQYF